The entry that follows covers one T cell receptor beta chain sequence. What it recognizes is unknown. The data were taken from a study of cytomegalovirus exposure and HLA in healthy donors. Points from the study as a whole: In a later analysis, V- and J-gene trimming of beta chains associated with a DCLRE1C missense variant, replicated independently.

PCR amplification relied on 60 Vbeta primers (plus 13 Jbeta primers). Clones were read by immunoSEQ multiplex PCR, and TCRdb kept only the in-frame ones, dropping some. The sample carries 100,000 to 150,000 clones, around 81% recorded once. This clonotype was obtained from a middle-aged woman in good health and CMV-seronegative. Sequenced sample: PBMCs.

In nucleotides, the CDR3 is TGTGCCAGCAGTTACAAGGGACTAGGGACCCACGAGCAGTACTTC. This codes for CASSYKGLGTHEQYF. The rearrangement links TRBV6-5 to TRBJ2-7; 8 bases fit TRBD2. Germline V CDR1 and CDR2: MNHEY, SVGAGI. The trim removed 2 bases at V and 5 bases at J, leaving 8 bases unmatched. The CDR3 consists of 15 residues.